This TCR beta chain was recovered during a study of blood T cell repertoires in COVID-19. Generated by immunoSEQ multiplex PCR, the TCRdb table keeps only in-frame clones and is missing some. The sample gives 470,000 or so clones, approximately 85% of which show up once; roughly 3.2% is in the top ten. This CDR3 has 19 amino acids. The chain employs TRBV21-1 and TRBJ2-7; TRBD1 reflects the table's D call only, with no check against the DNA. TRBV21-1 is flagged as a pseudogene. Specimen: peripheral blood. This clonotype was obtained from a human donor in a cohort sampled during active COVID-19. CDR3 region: CASSKATPGGYPPSSEQYF. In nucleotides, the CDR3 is TGTGCCAGCAGCAAAGCAACGCCAGGGGGATACCCACCATCTAGCGAGCAGTACTTC.